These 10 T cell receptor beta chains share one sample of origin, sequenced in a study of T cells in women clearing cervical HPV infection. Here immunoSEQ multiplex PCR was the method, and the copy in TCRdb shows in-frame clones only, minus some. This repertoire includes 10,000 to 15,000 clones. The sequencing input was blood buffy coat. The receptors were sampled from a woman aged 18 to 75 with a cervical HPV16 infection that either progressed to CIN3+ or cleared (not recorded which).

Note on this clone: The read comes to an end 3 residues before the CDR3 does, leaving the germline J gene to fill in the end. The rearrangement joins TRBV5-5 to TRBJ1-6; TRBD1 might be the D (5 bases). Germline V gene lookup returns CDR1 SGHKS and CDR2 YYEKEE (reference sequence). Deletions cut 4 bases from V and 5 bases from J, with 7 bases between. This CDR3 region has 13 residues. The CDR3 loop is CASSPQDNSPLHF. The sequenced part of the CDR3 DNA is TGTGCCAGCAGCCCACAGGATAATTCACCC.

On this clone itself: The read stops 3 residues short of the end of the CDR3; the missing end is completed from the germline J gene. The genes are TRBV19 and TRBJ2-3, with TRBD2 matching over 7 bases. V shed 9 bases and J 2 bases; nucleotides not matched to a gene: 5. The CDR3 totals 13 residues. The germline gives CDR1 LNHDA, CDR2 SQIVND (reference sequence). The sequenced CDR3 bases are TGTGCCAGCTCCCGGGACTACACAGATACG. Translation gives CASSRDYTDT. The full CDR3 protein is CASSRDYTDTQYF.

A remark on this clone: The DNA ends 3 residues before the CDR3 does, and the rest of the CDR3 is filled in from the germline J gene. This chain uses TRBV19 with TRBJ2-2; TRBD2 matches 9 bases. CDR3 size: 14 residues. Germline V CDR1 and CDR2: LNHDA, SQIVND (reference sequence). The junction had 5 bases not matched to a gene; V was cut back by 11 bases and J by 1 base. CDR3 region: CAAAGGRNTGELFF. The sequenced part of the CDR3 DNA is TGTGCCGCAGCGGGGGGAAGGAACACCGGGGAG.

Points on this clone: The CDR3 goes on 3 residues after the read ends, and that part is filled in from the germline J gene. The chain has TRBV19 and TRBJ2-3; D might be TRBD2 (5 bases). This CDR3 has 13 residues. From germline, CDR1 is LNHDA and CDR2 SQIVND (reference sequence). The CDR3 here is CASSIATGETQYF. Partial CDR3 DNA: TGTGCCAGTAGTATAGCGACCGGGGAGACG.

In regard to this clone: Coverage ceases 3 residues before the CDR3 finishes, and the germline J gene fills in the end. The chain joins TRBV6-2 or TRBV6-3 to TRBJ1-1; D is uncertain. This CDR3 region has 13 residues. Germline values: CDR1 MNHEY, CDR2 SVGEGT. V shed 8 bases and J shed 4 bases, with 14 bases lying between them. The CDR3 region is CASLLGVGTEAFF. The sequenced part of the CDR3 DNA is TGTGCCAGCTTGCTCGGGGTGGGCACTGAA.

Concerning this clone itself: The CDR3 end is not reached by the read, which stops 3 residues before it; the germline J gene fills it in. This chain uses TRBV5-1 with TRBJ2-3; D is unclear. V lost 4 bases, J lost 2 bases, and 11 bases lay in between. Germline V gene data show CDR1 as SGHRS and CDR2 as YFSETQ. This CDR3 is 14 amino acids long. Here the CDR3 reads CASSQEPYTDTQYF. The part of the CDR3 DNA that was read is TGCGCCAGCAGCCAGGAACCGTACACAGATACG.

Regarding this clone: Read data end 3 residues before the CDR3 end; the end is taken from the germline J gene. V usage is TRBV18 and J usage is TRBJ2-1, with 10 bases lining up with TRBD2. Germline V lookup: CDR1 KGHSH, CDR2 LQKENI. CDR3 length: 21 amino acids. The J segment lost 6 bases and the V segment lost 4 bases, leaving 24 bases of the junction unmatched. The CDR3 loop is CASSRPGQIEASGGLSNEQFF. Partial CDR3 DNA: TGTGCCAGCTCACGACCGGGACAGATAGAGGCTAGCGGGGGCCTGAGCAATGAG.

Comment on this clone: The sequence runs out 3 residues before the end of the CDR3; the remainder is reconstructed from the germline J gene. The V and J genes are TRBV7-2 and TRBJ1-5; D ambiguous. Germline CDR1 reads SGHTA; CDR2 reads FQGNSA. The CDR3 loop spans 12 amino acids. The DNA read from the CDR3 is TGTGCCAGCAGCTTATACAGTTCCCCC. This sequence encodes CASSLYSSP. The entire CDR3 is CASSLYSSPQHF.

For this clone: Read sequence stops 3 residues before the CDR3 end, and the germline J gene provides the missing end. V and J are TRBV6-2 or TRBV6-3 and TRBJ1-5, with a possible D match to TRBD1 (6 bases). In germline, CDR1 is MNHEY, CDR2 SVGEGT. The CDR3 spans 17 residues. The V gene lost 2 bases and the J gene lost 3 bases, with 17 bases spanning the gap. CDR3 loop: CASSYPVGGGINQPQHF. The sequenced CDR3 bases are TGTGCCAGCAGTTACCCCGTAGGGGGGGGGATCAATCAGCCC.

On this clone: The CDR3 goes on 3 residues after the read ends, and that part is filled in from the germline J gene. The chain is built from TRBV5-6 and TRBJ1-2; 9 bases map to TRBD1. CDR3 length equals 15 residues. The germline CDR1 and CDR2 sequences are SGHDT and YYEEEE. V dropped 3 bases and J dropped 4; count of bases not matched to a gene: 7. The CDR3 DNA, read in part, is TGTGCCAGCAGCTCAACCCGGGACAGGGCCTATGGC. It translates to CASSSTRDRAYG. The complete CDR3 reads CASSSTRDRAYGYTF. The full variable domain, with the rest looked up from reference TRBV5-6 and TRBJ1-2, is DAGVTQSPTHLIKTRGQQVTLRCSPKSGHDTVSWYQQALGQGPQFIFQYYEEEERQRGNFPDRFSGHQFPNYSSELNVNALLLGDSALYLCASSSTRDRAYGYTFGSGTRLTVV.